Presented here are 10 T cell receptor beta chains from one specimen sequenced in a study of T cells in Graves' hyperthyroidism and ophthalmopathy. Amplified TCR beta CDR3 regions derived from RNA transcripts. TCR CDR3 regions were first amplified by RT-PCR with HTBI primers. TCRdb re-analysed the multiplex PCR reads in MiXCR, keeping a single row per CDR3 protein. Among fewer than 650,000 distinct CDR3 sequences listed, roughly 15% were seen once. Sequencing was done on a sample of blood. Receptor source: a woman in her forties with Graves' hyperthyroidism.

This clonotype was seen ten or more times. The CDR3 sequence: CASSYSGTGLVSANYEQYF. As DNA, the CDR3 is TGTGCCAGCAGTTACTCCGGGACAGGGTTGGTTTCGGCGAACTACGAGCAGTACTTC. J is TRBJ2-7 and V is TRBV6-2 or TRBV6-3, with 9 nucleotides matching TRBD1. Germline V CDR1 and CDR2: MNHEY, SVGEGT. J was trimmed by 3 bases and V by 0 bases; bases with no gene match: 15. The length of the CDR3 is 19 residues.

This chain joins TRBV9 and TRBJ2-2, with a tentative D call TRBD2 (5 bases). Trimming stripped 3 bases from V and 3 bases from J, with 15 bases between. The V gene's germline CDR1 is SGDLS and CDR2 YYNGEE. This CDR3 spans 16 amino acids. The CDR3: CASSGGSLGDTGELFF. In DNA form, the CDR3 reads TGTGCCAGCAGCGGCGGCTCACTAGGAGACACCGGGGAGCTGTTTTTT. The full variable domain, in which reference TRBV9 and TRBJ2-2 provide the parts outside the CDR3, is DSGVTQTPKHLITATGQRVTLRCSPRSGDLSVYWYQQSLDQGLQFLIQYYNGEERAKGNILERFSAQQFPDLHSELNLSSLELGDSALYFCASSGGSLGDTGELFFGEGSRLTVL.

The chain joins TRBV30 to TRBJ1-4; TRBD1 matches at 9 bases. V was pared by 4 bases and J by 7 bases, with 7 bases of the junction left unmatched. The CDR3 runs 14 residues. In germline, CDR1 is GTSNPN, CDR2 SVGIG (reference sequence). The CDR3 DNA sequence: TGTGCCTGGAATTCGGGACAGGGTGGTGAAAAACTGTTTTTT. Amino acids: CAWNSGQGGEKLFF.

This clonotype was seen ten or more times. This sequence joins TRBV11-2 and TRBJ2-3; D ambiguous. Trimming pared 3 bases from V and 4 bases from J, leaving 14 bases between. Per germline, CDR1 SGHAT and CDR2 FQNNGV. The CDR3 consists of 15 residues. Written as DNA, the CDR3 is TGTGCCAGCAGCTTCGGGCGCTCTGAGGCAGATACGCAGTATTTT. Its protein product is CASSFGRSEADTQYF.

This clonotype came up many times. The rearrangement links TRBV11-1 to TRBJ2-1; 8 bases align to TRBD1. The germline V gene has CDR1 SGHAT and CDR2 FQDESV (reference sequence). This CDR3 comprises 15 residues. V lost 4 bases to trimming and J lost 6 bases; unmatched junction nucleotides: 8. CDR3 DNA sequence: TGTGCCAGCAGCTACTCGGGACAGGCCGCCAATGAGCAGTTCTTC. Residues: CASSYSGQAANEQFF.

V and J are TRBV3-1 and TRBJ2-1; TRBD2 matches at 8 bases. The assigned J gene may be wrong: the sequence end matches TRBJ2-7 better. Germline CDR1 reads LGHDT; CDR2 reads YNNKEL (reference sequence). The CDR3 has 15 residues. The CDR3 loop reads CASSPTRTSYNEQYF. The CDR3 nucleotides read TGTGCCAGCAGCCCAACGCGGACTAGCTACAATGAGCAGTACTTC.

Comments on this clonotype: Just one base apart from a much larger clone, this may be a read error. A read error is likely, as this CDR3 ends without the conserved phenylalanine or tryptophan. The V gene is TRBV20-1, the J gene TRBJ2-5, with TRBD2 identical over 10 bases. This CDR3 is 15 amino acids long. Germline CDR1 DFQATT, CDR2 SNEGSKA (reference sequence). Unmatched junction bases numbered 6, after V lost 2 bases and J lost 3 bases. CDR3 region: CSARSSGSWEETQYL. CDR3 sequence (DNA): TGCAGTGCTAGATCTAGCGGGAGTTGGGAAGAGACCCAGTACCTC.

In this sample, this clonotype turned up a few times. The chain links TRBV3-1 to TRBJ1-2; 10 bases are shared with TRBD1. Looked up from germline, CDR1 is LGHDT and CDR2 is YNNKEL (reference sequence). Unmatched junction bases numbered 3, after V lost 0 bases and J lost 8 bases. The CDR3 covers 14 residues. Here the CDR3 DNA reads TGTGCCAGCAGCCAAGATGGGACAGGGGACGGCTACACCTTC. Its translation: CASSQDGTGDGYTF.

Ten or more counts support this clonotype. The genes are TRBV2 and TRBJ1-1; D possibly corresponds to TRBD1 (5 bases). Trimming removed 4 bases at V and 0 bases at J, with 12 bases between. Germline CDR1 is SNHLY and CDR2 is FYNNEI. The CDR3 is 15 residues long. CDR3 loop: CASSVGQTMNTEAFF. DNA of the CDR3: TGTGCCAGCAGTGTGGGGCAGACAATGAACACTGAAGCTTTCTTT.

This clonotype showed up just a few times. The genes are TRBV20-1 and TRBJ2-5, with TRBD1 matching 9 bases. Germline trimming cut 0 bases from V and 5 bases from J; bases unmatched to any gene: 7. This CDR3 spans 15 amino acids. Germline CDR1 DFQATT, CDR2 SNEGSKA (reference sequence). CDR3 in DNA: TGCAGTGCTAGAGAGTTGGGACAGGGAGGCGAGACCCAGTACTTC. This gives the protein CSARELGQGGETQYF.